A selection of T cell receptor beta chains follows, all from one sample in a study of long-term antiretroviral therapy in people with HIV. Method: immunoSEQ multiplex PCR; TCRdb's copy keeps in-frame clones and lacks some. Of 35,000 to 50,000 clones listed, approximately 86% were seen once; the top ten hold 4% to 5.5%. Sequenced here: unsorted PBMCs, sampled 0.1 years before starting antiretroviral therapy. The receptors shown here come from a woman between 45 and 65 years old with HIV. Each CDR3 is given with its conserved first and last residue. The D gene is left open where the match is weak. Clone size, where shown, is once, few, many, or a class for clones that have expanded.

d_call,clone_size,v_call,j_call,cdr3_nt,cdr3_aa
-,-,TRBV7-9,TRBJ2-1,TGTGCCAGCAGCTTAGGACAGTACAATGAGCAGTTCTTC,CASSLGQYNEQFF
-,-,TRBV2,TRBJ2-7,TGTGCCAGCAGTGTCAGGGCCTCCTACGAGCAGTACTTC,CASSVRASYEQYF
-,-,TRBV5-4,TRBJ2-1,TGTGCCAGCAGCTTGGTAGGTGGTGAGCAGTTCTTC,CASSLVGGEQFF
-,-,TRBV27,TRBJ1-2,TGTGCCAGCAGTTCTCGGGACCTTCTATCCTATAGCTACACCTTC,CASSSRDLLSYSYTF
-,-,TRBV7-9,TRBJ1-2,TGTGCCAGCAGCTTAGGAGACGGGCCTAGGGGCTACACCTTC,CASSLGDGPRGYTF
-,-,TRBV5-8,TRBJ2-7,TGTGCCAGCAGTTACGGGGTCTACGAGCAGTACTTC,CASSYGVYEQYF
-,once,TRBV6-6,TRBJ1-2,TGTGCCAGCGAAGACCTAGGGGGGGGGCGAGGCTACACCTTC,CASEDLGGGRGYTF
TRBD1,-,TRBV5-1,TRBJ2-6,TGCGCCAGCAGCTTCCACACAGGGGAAGCTGGGGCCAACGTCCTGACTTTC,CASSFHTGEAGANVLTF
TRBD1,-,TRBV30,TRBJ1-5,TGTGCCTGGAGCACGAACAGGGGGCTGGGGAGTGCTATCAGCAATCAGCCCCAGCATTTT,CAWSTNRGLGSAISNQPQHF
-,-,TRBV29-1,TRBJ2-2,TGCAGCGGGGGCCTGGGCGGGGAGCTGTTTTTT,CSGGLGGELFF
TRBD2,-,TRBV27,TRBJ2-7,TGTGCCAGCAGTACGGGAGGACCCAGCGGGGGGGCTTTTCTCTACGAGCAGTACTTC,CASSTGGPSGGAFLYEQYF
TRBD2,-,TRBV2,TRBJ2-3,TGTGCCAGCAGTGAAGCGGGACTAGCGGGGACTAGCACAGATACGCAGTATTTT,CASSEAGLAGTSTDTQYF